Listed below are T cell receptor beta chains from one sample, sequenced in a study of preoperative IRX-2 immunotherapy in early breast cancer. Assay used: immunoSEQ multiplex PCR; TCRdb lists only in-frame clones, some missing. The data contain over 35,000 clones, about 94% of them singletons. Specimen: tumor tissue, collected after IRX-2 immunotherapy. The receptors were gathered from a human donor with breast cancer. Both conserved end residues are part of each CDR3. Fields, in order: clone size, J gene, D gene, V gene, CDR3 protein, CDR3 DNA. A D gene is named only where the DNA matches it firmly. The listing skips clone size in some rows; elsewhere it reads once, few, many or a size class.

NA,TRBJ2-1,NA,TRBV5-1,CASSLVGGEQFF,TGCGCCAGCAGCTTGGTAGGTGGTGAGCAGTTCTTC
NA,TRBJ2-7,NA,TRBV4-2,CASSQGTRSYEQYF,TGTGCCAGCAGCCAAGGAACTCGTTCCTACGAGCAGTACTTC
NA,TRBJ1-2,TRBD1,TRBV5-4,CASSLVGQPHSF,TGTGCCAGCAGCTTGGTGGGACAGCCACACTCCTTC
NA,TRBJ1-1,NA,TRBV5-4,CASSLIGGTEAFF,TGTGCCAGCAGCTTGATAGGGGGCACTGAAGCTTTCTTT
NA,TRBJ1-2,NA,TRBV5-5,CASSPIGLAAPPGGYTF,TGTGCCAGCAGCCCCATCGGCCTGGCAGCTCCTCCAGGTGGCTACACCTTC
once,TRBJ2-5,NA,TRBV18,CASSFDIDQETQYF,TGTGCCAGCTCATTTGACATTGATCAAGAGACCCAGTACTTC
NA,TRBJ2-2,NA,TRBV7-2,CASSLGRLRTGELFF,TGTGCCAGCAGCTTAGGTCGTCTACGCACCGGGGAGCTGTTTTTT
NA,TRBJ2-1,NA,TRBV15,CATSSWTAQRFF,TGTGCCACCAGCTCGTGGACGGCGCAAAGGTTCTTC
NA,TRBJ2-7,NA,TRBV14,CASSPQWVPYEQYF,TGTGCCAGCAGCCCCCAGTGGGTCCCCTACGAGCAGTACTTC
NA,TRBJ1-2,NA,TRBV9,CASTGDLIRALANYGYTF,TGTGCCAGCACCGGGGACCTGATCCGGGCCCTAGCTAACTATGGCTACACCTTC
NA,TRBJ2-7,TRBD2,TRBV18,CASSQGLAGVEQYF,TGTGCCAGCTCACAGGGACTAGCGGGAGTCGAGCAGTACTTC
NA,TRBJ2-2,NA,TRBV7-2,CASSQTRNTGELFF,TGTGCCAGCAGCCAGACAAGGAACACCGGGGAGCTGTTTTTT
NA,TRBJ2-1,TRBD1,TRBV6-7,CASSYSLSRGNEQFF,TGTGCCAGCAGTTACTCCCTTTCCAGGGGGAATGAGCAGTTCTTC
NA,TRBJ2-1,NA,TRBV5-1,CASSLFSAGSDEQFF,TGCGCCAGCAGCTTGTTCAGTGCGGGAAGCGATGAGCAGTTCTTC
NA,TRBJ1-5,NA,TRBV28,CASSLRRTSNQPQHF,TGTGCCAGCAGTTTGAGACGTACTAGCAATCAGCCCCAGCATTTT
NA,TRBJ2-1,NA,TRBV6-5,CASSYRGSGSYNEQFF,TGTGCCAGCAGTTACAGGGGCTCAGGATCCTACAATGAGCAGTTCTTC
NA,TRBJ1-1,NA,TRBV19,CASSIIRDPESLGTEAFF,TGTGCCAGTAGTATCATTCGGGATCCAGAATCGCTGGGCACTGAAGCTTTCTTT
NA,TRBJ2-2,TRBD1,TRBV19,CASSMQGVSTGELFF,TGTGCCAGTAGTATGCAGGGGGTCAGCACCGGGGAGCTGTTTTTT
NA,TRBJ2-7,NA,TRBV5-6,CASSLLQASMYF,TGTGCCAGCAGCTTGTTACAGGCTAGCATGTACTTC
few,TRBJ1-1,NA,TRBV7-9,CASSTQSHTEAFF,TGTGCCAGCAGCACACAGTCTCACACTGAAGCTTTCTTT
NA,TRBJ1-6,TRBD1,TRBV4-3,CASSLRDRVSPLHF,TGCGCCAGCAGCCTCCGGGACAGGGTCTCACCCCTCCACTTT
once,TRBJ2-3,NA,TRBV29-1,CSVEDPTVLTDTQYF,TGCAGCGTTGAAGATCCCACAGTTCTCACAGATACGCAGTATTTT
NA,TRBJ2-3,TRBD2,TRBV18,CASSVTSGINTDTQYF,TGTGCCAGCTCAGTCACTAGCGGGATCAACACAGATACGCAGTATTTT
NA,TRBJ2-5,TRBD2,TRBV7-8,CASSLGGGLRTQYF,TGTGCCAGCAGCTTAGGCGGGGGTCTTCGGACCCAGTACTTC
NA,TRBJ2-7,TRBD2,TRBV27,CASSSGTSGIISSYEQYF,TGTGCCAGCAGTTCCGGGACTAGCGGAATAATAAGCTCCTACGAGCAGTACTTC
once,TRBJ1-5,NA,TRBV15,CATSRHRIDSNQPQHF,TGTGCCACCAGCAGGCACAGGATCGATAGCAATCAGCCCCAGCATTTT
once,TRBJ2-5,TRBD1,TRBV19,CASSFTGGETQYF,TGTGCCAGTAGTTTCACAGGGGGAGAGACCCAGTACTTC
few,TRBJ1-3,NA,TRBV21-1,CASSKESDTIYF,TGTGCCAGCAGCAAAGAAAGTGACACCATATATTTT
NA,TRBJ2-7,NA,TRBV13,CASSLGGYEQYF,TGTGCCAGCAGCTTAGGAGGGTACGAGCAGTACTTC
NA,TRBJ2-7,NA,TRBV7-2,CASSLRPAATYEQYF,TGTGCCAGCAGCTTAAGACCGGCGGCGACCTACGAGCAGTACTTC
once,TRBJ1-6,TRBD1,TRBV6-6,CASSEAGGRSPLHF,TGTGCCAGCAGCGAGGCAGGGGGCAGATCACCCCTCCACTTT
once,TRBJ2-7,NA,TRBV18,CASSPDRLGHLGEQYF,TGTGCCAGCTCACCGGACCGCCTAGGACACCTGGGGGAGCAGTACTTC
NA,TRBJ2-1,NA,TRBV5-4,CASSSPGEQFF,TGTGCCAGCAGTTCCCCGGGAGAGCAGTTCTTC
once,TRBJ1-2,NA,TRBV6-5,CASSYSNLDTGGYTF,TGTGCCAGCAGTTACTCGAACCTCGACACGGGCGGCTACACCTTC
NA,TRBJ1-2,NA,TRBV28,CASGSPNSIHYGYTF,TGTGCCAGCGGTTCGCCAAACTCGATCCACTATGGCTACACCTTC
few,TRBJ1-2,NA,TRBV4-3,CASSQEGRGGDGYTF,TGCGCCAGCAGCCAAGAGGGCCGGGGAGGTGATGGCTACACCTTC
NA,TRBJ1-1,TRBD1,TRBV5-6,CASSLAGGGTEAFF,TGTGCCAGCAGCTTGGCAGGGGGAGGCACTGAAGCTTTCTTT
NA,TRBJ2-5,NA,TRBV7-9,CASSLTRGARETQYF,TGTGCCAGCAGCTTAACCAGGGGGGCCAGGGAGACCCAGTACTTC
NA,TRBJ2-7,TRBD1,TRBV19,CASSIETGVAREQYF,TGTGCCAGTAGTATAGAGACAGGGGTCGCTCGCGAGCAGTACTTC
NA,TRBJ2-7,NA,TRBV9,CASSPAGLSYEQYF,TGTGCCAGCAGCCCAGCGGGTCTTTCCTACGAGCAGTACTTC
NA,TRBJ2-7,NA,TRBV6-1,CASSEGRSYEQYF,TGTGCCAGCAGTGAAGGGCGTTCCTACGAGCAGTACTTC
NA,TRBJ1-3,NA,TRBV30,CAWRGGAGNTIYF,TGTGCCTGGAGGGGGGGTGCCGGAAACACCATATATTTT
NA,TRBJ1-2,NA,TRBV23-1,CASSPRSPYPYGYTF,TGCGCCAGCAGTCCCCGTAGCCCCTACCCCTATGGCTACACCTTC
once,TRBJ1-2,NA,TRBV7-9,CASSRGGLYGYTF,TGTGCCAGCAGCCGGGGGGGTCTCTATGGCTACACCTTC
NA,TRBJ2-7,TRBD2,TRBV15,CATSRAGGPYEQYF,TGTGCCACCAGCAGAGCGGGAGGCCCCTACGAGCAGTACTTC
NA,TRBJ2-5,TRBD2,TRBV5-4,CASSYGLEETQYF,TGTGCCAGCAGCTACGGACTAGAAGAGACCCAGTACTTC
NA,TRBJ1-4,NA,TRBV4-2,CASSKDTTTNEKLFF,TGTGCCAGCAGCAAGGACACTACAACTAATGAAAAACTGTTTTTT
NA,TRBJ1-3,NA,TRBV5-4,CASSLGSLGNTIYF,TGTGCCAGCAGCTTGGGCAGTCTGGGAAACACCATATATTTT